Listed below are T cell receptor beta chains from one sample, sequenced in a study of cytomegalovirus exposure and HLA in healthy donors. Sequencing was performed with immunoSEQ multiplex PCR; in TCRdb, only in-frame clones are kept and a portion is missing. The data contain about 190,000 clones, 79% of them seen just once; the ten biggest clones take up around 1.6%. Sample: PBMCs. All receptors derive from a woman aged 18-29 years in good health and CMV-seronegative. The conserved cysteine and the conserved F or W are not part of the CDR3 here.

TRBV29-1	TRBJ1-2	SVPDGGAGYGYT
TRBV12-5	TRBJ1-5	ASGFLEGQVRGPQH
TRBV6-6	TRBJ1-5	ASTRDRGVQPQH
TRBV19	TRBJ2-2	ASSTIGLAGRGTGELF
TRBV5-1	TRBJ1-2	ASSSTAIYGYT
TRBV7-9	TRBJ1-4	ASSFSGTTNEKLF
TRBV10-2	TRBJ1-2	ASSRQGEYGYT
TRBV30	TRBJ1-4	AWSQGDRDFEKLF
TRBV27	TRBJ2-5	ASMQGARETQY
TRBV5-4	TRBJ2-5	ASSSQTGGETQY
TRBV15	TRBJ1-1	ATSSTRAVTVNTEAF
TRBV7-2	TRBJ1-5	ASSLAQGFDQPQH
TRBV19	TRBJ2-3	ASSFVADTQY
TRBV7-3	TRBJ1-1	ASSLGGKSEAF
TRBV28	TRBJ2-7	ASSIWGGQASYEQY
TRBV7-7	TRBJ2-1	ASSPLSSGRGNEQF
TRBV5-4	TRBJ2-1	ASSSHKGPGEQF
TRBV12-2	TRBJ2-1	ASRLASGGGEQF
TRBV6-4	TRBJ1-6	ASSIGVGSPLH
TRBV28	TRBJ2-5	ASSKLEQETQY
TRBV13	TRBJ1-3	ASSRVPGQGAAGNTIY
TRBV25-1	TRBJ2-1	ASSEAGTGYEQF
TRBV4-2	TRBJ1-2	ASSPDRVEGRGYT
TRBV11-3	TRBJ1-4	ASRSGTIGEKLF
TRBV4-1	TRBJ2-5	ASSSTRQDQETQY
TRBV5-6	TRBJ1-6	ASSFGQGRSISPLH
TRBV6-6	TRBJ1-5	ASSEGEPQH
TRBV6-4	TRBJ2-1	ASSDSSGGANEQF
TRBV2	TRBJ1-5	ASRGTENQPQH
TRBV9	TRBJ2-3	ASSVGGVSTDTQY
TRBV5-6	TRBJ2-1	ASSSVLGGGGYNEQF
TRBV5-1	TRBJ2-3	ASSYETTGRRVTQY
TRBV19	TRBJ2-1	ASSIITGSSYNEQF
TRBV5-1	TRBJ2-1	ASSLDGIKV
TRBV10-3	TRBJ1-2	AIKPRDSSGYT
TRBV7-2	TRBJ2-5	ASSLRGGDQETQY
TRBV4-1	TRBJ2-7	ASSLAQGSEQY
TRBV28	TRBJ2-5	ASSLSRGLETQY
TRBV19	TRBJ2-1	ASSIVGLADNEQF
TRBV9	TRBJ2-7	ASSDPRAEQY
TRBV7-3	TRBJ2-3	ASSLGQGATDTQY
TRBV4-1	TRBJ2-2	ASLASGGTGELF
TRBV5-6	TRBJ2-2	ASSTLSGVNTGELF
TRBV27	TRBJ1-2	ASSSILDRDYGYT
TRBV4-3	TRBJ1-4	ASSQAQGGGIGNEKLF
TRBV10-3	TRBJ2-3	AISEPGLAPDTQY
TRBV7-6	TRBJ2-7	ASSLSPYEQY
TRBV5-4	TRBJ2-7	ASSRTGQGPYEQY
TRBV4-3	TRBJ2-6	ASSQEVASGANVLT
TRBV5-6	TRBJ2-1	ASSRILSGSSYNEQF
TRBV5-4	TRBJ2-2	ASRGDSIYTGELF
TRBV6-5	TRBJ1-1	ASSYSGQDRDAF